This T cell receptor (beta chain) was recovered during a study of CD8 T cells in ankylosing spondylitis. The CDR3 spans 13 residues. The V gene's germline CDR1 is SGHAT and CDR2 FQNNGV. V shed 1 base and J shed 3 bases, with 6 bases lying between them. This clonotype occurred many times. TCRdb redid the calling of the 5' RACE reads with MiXCR, one entry per CDR3 protein. This sample yields around 210,000 distinct CDR3 sequences, of which approximately 8% are seen a single time; roughly 5% belongs to the top ten. The TCR originated in a female donor with ankylosing spondylitis or in good health (not recorded which). The sample was blood, either unsorted or a sorted T cell fraction (not recorded which). This chain links TRBV11-2 with TRBJ1-2; no firm D call. The CDR3 loop is CASSLVADYGYTF. The DNA of the CDR3 is TGTGCCAGCAGCTTAGTGGCTGACTATGGCTACACCTTC.